The sample holds a few counts of the clone carrying this T cell receptor beta chain. Its antigen is not known. A much larger clone differs by one base, so this may be a read error. Different DNA sequences within this sample yield the same CDR3. This specimen belongs to a study of shared clonotypes between healthy human individuals. Findings of the study overall: Deeper or shallower sequencing was expected to change how clonotypes are shared among donors. Blood was the sole source, and tissue repertoires probably differ. Compared with clonotypes that all four donors shared, non-shared clonotypes had lower generation probabilities.

The CDR3 loop spans 12 amino acids. Germline V lookup: CDR1 SEHNR, CDR2 FQNEAQ (reference sequence). V dropped 4 bases and J dropped 0 bases, with 4 bases sitting between them. A deep-level run was used for the assay. Sequencing was performed with immunoSEQ multiplex PCR; in TCRdb, only in-frame clones are kept and a portion is missing. Of hundreds of thousands of clones listed, approximately 79% are singletons. The TCR was taken from a woman in her thirties in good health. Sequencing used memory CD4+ T cells sorted from blood. Stated subset: CD45RA-negative fraction. The chain has TRBV7-9 and TRBJ2-7; D remains unclear. The CDR3: CASSSSSYEQYF. CDR3 bases: TGTGCCAGCAGCTCGAGCTCCTACGAGCAGTACTTC.